Listed below are T cell receptor beta chains from one sample, sequenced in a study of human T cells and chemical hapten exposure. One entry per CDR3 protein results from TCRdb running MiXCR on the RACE reads. The repertoire has about 95,000 distinct CDR3 sequences, approximately 10% of them found once; the top ten carry 3% to 4%. The specimen was whole blood, collected in connection with sensitization to the hapten diphenylcyclopropenone (DPC). These receptors all stem from a woman between 35 and 50 years old with alopecia areata. Some clones in this sample may be carry-over from other donors' samples. Both conserved end residues are part of each CDR3. The D gene is left open where the match is weak. The listing skips clone size in some rows; elsewhere it reads once, few, many or a size class.

j_gene: TRBJ2-5
abundance: few
v_gene: TRBV18
d_gene: .
CDR3nt: TGTGCCAGCTCACCAAAGGGAGAGACCCAGTACTTC
CDR3aa: CASSPKGETQYF

j_gene: TRBJ2-2
abundance: .
v_gene: TRBV12-3/TRBV12-4
d_gene: .
CDR3nt: TGTGCCAGCACGGCAAAGAGACCCGGGGAGCTGTTTTTT
CDR3aa: CASTAKRPGELFF

j_gene: TRBJ2-3
abundance: few
v_gene: TRBV29-1
d_gene: .
CDR3nt: TGCAGCGTTTTGTTGGGGGCAGATACGCAGTATTTT
CDR3aa: CSVLLGADTQYF

j_gene: TRBJ2-3
abundance: many
v_gene: TRBV7-9
d_gene: TRBD2
CDR3nt: TGTGCCAGCGCGCCCGTAGCGGGGGTAGATACGCAGTATTTT
CDR3aa: CASAPVAGVDTQYF

j_gene: TRBJ1-2
abundance: few
v_gene: TRBV5-5
d_gene: .
CDR3nt: TGTGCCAGCAGCCCACAGACAGCCCACTTCGACCGGGGCTACACCTTC
CDR3aa: CASSPQTAHFDRGYTF

j_gene: TRBJ2-5
abundance: few
v_gene: TRBV2
d_gene: .
CDR3nt: TGTGCCAGCAGCCCGACGGGGTATCAAGAGACCCAGTACTTC
CDR3aa: CASSPTGYQETQYF

j_gene: TRBJ1-3
abundance: few
v_gene: TRBV20-1
d_gene: .
CDR3nt: TGCAGTGCTAGAGCGGGATTCGACCTCTCTGGAAACACCATATATTTT
CDR3aa: CSARAGFDLSGNTIYF

j_gene: TRBJ2-2
abundance: few
v_gene: TRBV11-2
d_gene: TRBD2
CDR3nt: TGTGCCAGCAGCTTAGGACTAGCGGGAGGCCGAAACACCGGGGAGCTGTTTTTT
CDR3aa: CASSLGLAGGRNTGELFF

j_gene: TRBJ1-2
abundance: .
v_gene: TRBV6-1
d_gene: .
CDR3nt: TGTGCCAGCAGTCCCCATGCCACAGGAGGCTACACCTTC
CDR3aa: CASSPHATGGYTF

j_gene: TRBJ1-3
abundance: many
v_gene: TRBV7-2
d_gene: .
CDR3nt: TGTGCCAGCAGCCTGGGAGGGATACCTGGAAACACCATATATTTT
CDR3aa: CASSLGGIPGNTIYF

j_gene: TRBJ2-1
abundance: .
v_gene: TRBV5-1
d_gene: TRBD1
CDR3nt: TGCGCCAGCAGCTCCCGGGACAGGGTTACCTACAATGAGCAGTTCTTC
CDR3aa: CASSSRDRVTYNEQFF

j_gene: TRBJ1-1
abundance: .
v_gene: TRBV30
d_gene: .
CDR3nt: TGTGCCTGGAGTAGCCTCGGGGGGGGCAAAAACACTGAAGCTTTCTTT
CDR3aa: CAWSSLGGGKNTEAFF

j_gene: TRBJ1-3
abundance: few
v_gene: TRBV28
d_gene: .
CDR3nt: TGTGCCAGCAGTCAGCTTGGAAACACCATATATTTT
CDR3aa: CASSQLGNTIYF

j_gene: TRBJ1-1
abundance: many
v_gene: TRBV5-6
d_gene: .
CDR3nt: TGTGCCAGCAGCGCCGGAGGGCAGGGGTACACTGAAGCTTTCTTT
CDR3aa: CASSAGGQGYTEAFF

j_gene: TRBJ2-7
abundance: few
v_gene: TRBV27
d_gene: .
CDR3nt: TGTGCCAGCAGGTCGCCCGGGCGCGACGAGCAGTACTTC
CDR3aa: CASRSPGRDEQYF

j_gene: TRBJ1-5
abundance: many
v_gene: TRBV28
d_gene: .
CDR3nt: TGTGCCAGCAGCCCACCGGGAAACGATCAGCCCCAGCATTTT
CDR3aa: CASSPPGNDQPQHF

j_gene: TRBJ2-1
abundance: many
v_gene: TRBV11-2
d_gene: .
CDR3nt: TGTGCCAGCAGCTCTACCCCGCCCGGAGGCGATGAGCAGTTCTTC
CDR3aa: CASSSTPPGGDEQFF

j_gene: TRBJ2-1
abundance: many
v_gene: TRBV11-2
d_gene: .
CDR3nt: TGTGCCAGCAGCTTAGATCCGAGGAACCCGTACAATGAGCAGTTCTTC
CDR3aa: CASSLDPRNPYNEQFF

j_gene: TRBJ1-1
abundance: .
v_gene: TRBV7-3
d_gene: TRBD1
CDR3nt: TGTGCCAGCAGCCCTCTAGGGACAGGGAACACTGAAGCTTTCTTT
CDR3aa: CASSPLGTGNTEAFF

j_gene: TRBJ1-3
abundance: .
v_gene: TRBV6-2/TRBV6-3
d_gene: .
CDR3nt: TGTGCCAGCGGCAACTCTGGAAACACCATATATTTT
CDR3aa: CASGNSGNTIYF

j_gene: TRBJ1-2
abundance: .
v_gene: TRBV14
d_gene: TRBD1
CDR3nt: TGTGCCAGCAGCCAACGAACAGGGGACTATGGCTACACCTTC
CDR3aa: CASSQRTGDYGYTF

j_gene: TRBJ2-7
abundance: many
v_gene: TRBV29-1
d_gene: .
CDR3nt: TGCAGCGTTGAACTAGGGTACGAGCAGTACTTC
CDR3aa: CSVELGYEQYF

j_gene: TRBJ2-2
abundance: few
v_gene: TRBV7-2
d_gene: .
CDR3nt: TGTGCCAGCAGCTTTCAGGGACTGGGACGTAGGGAGCTGTTTTTT
CDR3aa: CASSFQGLGRRELFF

j_gene: TRBJ1-1
abundance: many
v_gene: TRBV6-2/TRBV6-3
d_gene: .
CDR3nt: TGTGCCAGCAGTTCCGACGGGGCCATAAATGAAGCTTTCTTT
CDR3aa: CASSSDGAINEAFF

j_gene: TRBJ2-1
abundance: many
v_gene: TRBV6-2/TRBV6-3
d_gene: TRBD2
CDR3nt: TGTGCCAGCAGTTACCCCGCTAGCGGGGATTACAATGAGCAGTTCTTC
CDR3aa: CASSYPASGDYNEQFF

j_gene: TRBJ2-7
abundance: few
v_gene: TRBV3-1
d_gene: .
CDR3nt: TGTGCCAGCAGCCCCACTACCGCCAGCTACGAGCAGTACTTC
CDR3aa: CASSPTTASYEQYF

j_gene: TRBJ2-5
abundance: .
v_gene: TRBV6-1
d_gene: TRBD1
CDR3nt: TGTGCCAGCAGGCCCAACAGGGGAAGGTGGCAAGAGACCCAGTACTTC
CDR3aa: CASRPNRGRWQETQYF

j_gene: TRBJ2-3
abundance: few
v_gene: TRBV5-4
d_gene: TRBD2
CDR3nt: TGTGCCAGCAGCAAGACTAGCGGGGGGGAAGATACGCAGTATTTT
CDR3aa: CASSKTSGGEDTQYF

j_gene: TRBJ2-7
abundance: .
v_gene: TRBV19
d_gene: TRBD1
CDR3nt: TGTGCCAGTAGGATGGGACAGGGGGCCTACGAGCAGTACTTC
CDR3aa: CASRMGQGAYEQYF

j_gene: TRBJ2-3
abundance: few
v_gene: TRBV29-1
d_gene: .
CDR3nt: TGCAGCGGGAAGCGGACAGCTGACAGCACAGATACGCAGTATTTT
CDR3aa: CSGKRTADSTDTQYF

j_gene: TRBJ2-1
abundance: many
v_gene: TRBV18
d_gene: .
CDR3nt: TGTGCCAGCTCACCACCGAGTTCAGTAAACTACAATGAGCAGTTCTTC
CDR3aa: CASSPPSSVNYNEQFF

j_gene: TRBJ2-1
abundance: .
v_gene: TRBV5-1
d_gene: .
CDR3nt: TGCGCCAGCAGCTTGGGTGCCGGCCCCCTCATCTTC
CDR3aa: CASSLGAGPLIF

j_gene: TRBJ1-2
abundance: many
v_gene: TRBV29-1
d_gene: .
CDR3nt: TGCAGCGTTGAAGAGGGATCGGGCTACACCTTC
CDR3aa: CSVEEGSGYTF

j_gene: TRBJ1-1
abundance: many
v_gene: TRBV4-3
d_gene: .
CDR3nt: TGCGCCAGCAGCCAAGATTGGCAGGTGAACACTGAAGCTTTCTTT
CDR3aa: CASSQDWQVNTEAFF

j_gene: TRBJ1-5
abundance: .
v_gene: TRBV19
d_gene: .
CDR3nt: TGTGCCAGTAGGGCCCTTTTTTCCGGGGAACAGCCCCAGCATTTT
CDR3aa: CASRALFSGEQPQHF

j_gene: TRBJ1-5
abundance: few
v_gene: TRBV7-9
d_gene: TRBD1
CDR3nt: TGTGCCAGCAGCCTAGCTATGGCAGGGGGCGGTCAGCCCCAGCATTTT
CDR3aa: CASSLAMAGGGQPQHF

j_gene: TRBJ2-4
abundance: .
v_gene: TRBV27
d_gene: .
CDR3nt: TGTGCCAGCAGTCCCCTTGGGGAGGGGGACATTCAGTACTTC
CDR3aa: CASSPLGEGDIQYF

j_gene: TRBJ1-5
abundance: many
v_gene: TRBV3-1
d_gene: .
CDR3nt: TGTGCCAGCAGCCAAGAATATAGCAATCAGCCCCAGCATTTT
CDR3aa: CASSQEYSNQPQHF

j_gene: TRBJ2-7
abundance: few
v_gene: TRBV10-3
d_gene: .
CDR3nt: TGTGCCTCCAATCGGGACGGAAGCTCCTACGAGCAGTACTTC
CDR3aa: CASNRDGSSYEQYF

j_gene: TRBJ2-3
abundance: many
v_gene: TRBV3-1
d_gene: TRBD2
CDR3nt: TGTGCCAGCAGCCGCGACGGGACTAGCGGGAGAGATACGCAGTATTTT
CDR3aa: CASSRDGTSGRDTQYF

j_gene: TRBJ2-2
abundance: few
v_gene: TRBV11-2
d_gene: .
CDR3nt: TGTGCCAGCAGCGCCCGATTCCAGTTCGTAAACACCGGGGAGCTGTTTTTT
CDR3aa: CASSARFQFVNTGELFF

j_gene: TRBJ1-4
abundance: few
v_gene: TRBV24-1
d_gene: .
CDR3nt: TGTGCCACCAGTGGTAACCCCGATGGGGCAGGAAATGAAAAACTGTTTTTT
CDR3aa: CATSGNPDGAGNEKLFF

j_gene: TRBJ2-7
abundance: many
v_gene: TRBV29-1
d_gene: .
CDR3nt: TGCAGCGTTGGCGGCAGGGTAGGGTCCGAGCAGTACTTC
CDR3aa: CSVGGRVGSEQYF

j_gene: TRBJ2-3
abundance: .
v_gene: TRBV7-7
d_gene: .
CDR3nt: TGTGCCAGCAGCTTATTGGCGGGAGATACGCAGTATTTT
CDR3aa: CASSLLAGDTQYF